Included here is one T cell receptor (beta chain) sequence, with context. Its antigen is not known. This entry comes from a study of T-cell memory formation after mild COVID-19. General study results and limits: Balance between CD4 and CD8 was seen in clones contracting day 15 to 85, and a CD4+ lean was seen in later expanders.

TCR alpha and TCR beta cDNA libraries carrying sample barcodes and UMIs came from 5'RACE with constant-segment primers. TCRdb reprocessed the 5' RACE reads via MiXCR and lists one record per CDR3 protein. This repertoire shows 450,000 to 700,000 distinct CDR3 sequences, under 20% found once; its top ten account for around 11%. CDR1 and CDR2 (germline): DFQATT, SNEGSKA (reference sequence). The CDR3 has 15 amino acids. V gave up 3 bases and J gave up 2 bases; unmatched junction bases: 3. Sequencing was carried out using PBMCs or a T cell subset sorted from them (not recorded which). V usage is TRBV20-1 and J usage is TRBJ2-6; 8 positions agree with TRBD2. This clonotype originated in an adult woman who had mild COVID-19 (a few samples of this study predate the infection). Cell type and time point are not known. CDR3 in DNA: TGCAGTGCTAGTAGGGGACTAGCTGGGGCCAACGTCCTGACTTTC. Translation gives CSASRGLAGANVLTF.